This T cell receptor (beta chain) was identified in a study of T cells in Graves' hyperthyroidism and ophthalmopathy. About the study: Once the initial diagnosis was made, peripheral blood was obtained before any treatment.

About this clonotype itself: The antigen is undetermined.

Overall study findings and caveats: Ophthalmopathy and stable hyperthyroidism were told apart by a 13 V-J model. Within blood appeared most thyroid clonotypes that had expanded above 0.001.

TCR beta CDR3 sequences were amplified from RNA transcripts. A set of HTBI primers served as the primers for a first-round RT-PCR of the TCR CDR3. TCRdb called the multiplex PCR reads again in MiXCR, with one record for every CDR3 protein. The table records hundreds of thousands of distinct CDR3 sequences, around 15% of them present only once. Germline lookup yields CDR1 MNHEY and CDR2 SVGAGI. V lost 2 bases to trimming and J lost 4 bases, with 13 bases between them. The CDR3 spans 15 residues. The origin of this receptor is a man aged 18 to 29 with Graves' ophthalmopathy. The source material was blood. V usage is TRBV6-5 and J usage is TRBJ2-3; tentatively, D is TRBD2 (6 bases). The CDR3 protein is CASSYTGAPPDTQYF. CDR3 DNA: TGTGCCAGCAGTTACACGGGAGCCCCCCCAGATACGCAGTATTTT.